One and the same sample provided the 28 T cell receptor beta chains below, sequenced in a study of cytomegalovirus exposure and HLA in healthy donors (dated by TCRdb to the late 2010s). The library was generated by the immunoSEQ multiplex PCR assay. The multiplex PCR relied on a mix of 60 forward primers for TCR Vbeta segments and 13 reverse primers for TCR Jbeta segments. TCRdb holds this immuneACCESS table with in-frame rearrangements only. Some clones are missing; in checked studies, unresolved V genes explain under half, and the rest has no known cause. The table for this sample lists 130,000 to 150,000 clones; roughly two thirds of them were counted only once. Around 1.4% of the sample belongs to the ten largest clones. Material: PBMCs. Receptors were obtained from a middle-aged woman in good health and CMV-seronegative.

The chain combines TRBV2 with TRBJ1-3; 7 positions match TRBD1. CDR1 and CDR2 (germline): SNHLY, FYNNEI. The junction had 5 bases not matched to a gene; V was cut back by 5 bases and J by 4 bases. This CDR3 has 14 residues. As DNA, the CDR3 is TGTGCCAGCAGTTCGACAGGGCGCGGAAACACCATATATTTT. Translation gives CASSSTGRGNTIYF.

The CDR3 here is CASSLARYNEQFF. DNA for the CDR3: TGCGCCAGCAGCTTGGCCCGCTACAATGAGCAGTTCTTC. This chain joins TRBV5-1 and TRBJ2-1; no firm D call. The CDR3 has 13 residues. Trimming stripped 0 bases from V and 3 bases from J, with 4 bases between. Germline-derived CDR1 and CDR2 are SGHRS and YFSETQ. Together with reference TRBV5-1 and TRBJ2-1, the CDR3 gives the full variable domain: KAGVTQTPRYLIKTRGQQVTLSCSPISGHRSVSWYQQTPGQGLQFLFEYFSETQRNKGNFPGRFSGRQFSNSRSEMNVSTLELGDSALYLCASSLARYNEQFFGPGTRLTVL.

This chain connects TRBV9 to TRBJ2-5, with 10 bases identical to TRBD2. Trimming at V came to 3 bases and at J to 4 bases, leaving 12 bases not matched to a gene. This CDR3 is built from 17 residues. Looked up from germline, CDR1 is SGDLS and CDR2 is YYNGEE. CDR3 protein: CASSASGGAFPGETQYF. DNA for the CDR3: TGTGCCAGCAGCGCGAGCGGGGGGGCTTTTCCGGGAGAGACCCAGTACTTC.

V gene TRBV6-5 combines with J gene TRBJ1-2; 8 bases are shared with TRBD1. The germline V gene encodes CDR1 MNHEY and CDR2 SVGAGI. CDR3 length equals 14 residues. J lost 8 bases, V lost 3 bases, and 8 bases had no gene match. The CDR3 sequence is CASSYGGTGYGYTF. CDR3 bases: TGTGCCAGCAGTTATGGGGGGACAGGTTACGGCTACACCTTC.

This clone was recorded only once. The chain recombines TRBV6-5 with TRBJ1-2; D remains ambiguous. The CDR3 covers 13 residues. Germline loops: CDR1 MNHEY, CDR2 SVGAGI. V lost 6 bases, J lost 3 bases, and 11 bases lay in between. The chain's CDR3 is CASSENEYYGYTF. CDR3 nucleotide sequence: TGTGCCAGCAGCGAAAATGAGTACTATGGCTACACCTTC.

The V gene is TRBV5-1, the J gene TRBJ2-3, with D tentatively TRBD2 (6 bases). Looked up from germline, CDR1 is SGHRS and CDR2 is YFSETQ. The CDR3 runs to 16 residues. The germline V and J ends were trimmed by 0 bases and 2 bases, with 13 bases remaining between them. CDR3 DNA: TGCGCCAGCAGCTTGGGCGGGACGCATAACACAGATACGCAGTATTTT. Amino acid sequence: CASSLGGTHNTDTQYF.

The chain combines TRBV7-8 with TRBJ1-5; D is unresolved. The CDR3 loop spans 12 amino acids. CDR1 and CDR2 (germline): SGHVS, FQNEAQ. Trimming cost V 3 bases and J 5 bases, with 5 bases left between them. The CDR3 bases are TGTGCCAGCAGCTTTACTCATCAGCCCCAGCATTTT. It is translated as CASSFTHQPQHF.

This sequence joins TRBV9 and TRBJ2-7; 11 bases line up with TRBD1. The CDR3 runs 16 residues. V shed 0 bases and J 6 bases; nucleotides not matched to a gene: 8. Germline V gene sequence: CDR1 SGDLS, CDR2 YYNGEE. As DNA, the CDR3 is TGTGCCAGCAGCGTAGATCCAGGGACAGGGGGTCGCGAGCAGTACTTC. Translating gives CASSVDPGTGGREQYF. The full variable domain, with the rest looked up from reference TRBV9 and TRBJ2-7, is DSGVTQTPKHLITATGQRVTLRCSPRSGDLSVYWYQQSLDQGLQFLIQYYNGEERAKGNILERFSAQQFPDLHSELNLSSLELGDSALYFCASSVDPGTGGREQYFGPGTRLTVT.

This clone has just a few counts. The V call is TRBV11-2, the J call TRBJ2-3; TRBD2 agrees at 12 bases. Looked up from germline, CDR1 is SGHAT and CDR2 is FQNNGV. The CDR3 sequence is 15 residues long. V was clipped by 5 bases and J by 4 bases; unmatched bases: 4. Here the CDR3 DNA reads TGTGCCAGCAGCATCACTAGCGGGGGGCCAGATACGCAGTATTTT. Translated: CASSITSGGPDTQYF.

This clone was detected a few times. DNA of the CDR3: TGTGCCAGCCGTCGGGGGGCCAGGGAGACCCAGTACTTC. Amino acids: CASRRGARETQYF. V gene TRBV2 combines with J gene TRBJ2-5; D might be TRBD2 (7 bases). CDR3 length equals 13 residues. In germline, CDR1 is SNHLY, CDR2 FYNNEI. V lost 8 bases and J 5 bases, leaving 15 bases between the germline ends. The full variable domain, completed using reference TRBV2 and TRBJ2-5, is EPEVTQTPSHQVTQMGQEVILRCVPISNHLYFYWYRQILGQKVEFLVSFYNNEISEKSEIFDDQFSVERPDGSNFTLKIRSTKLEDSAMYFCASRRGARETQYFGPGTRLLVL.

The CDR3 DNA follows: TGTGCCAGCTCCCGCAGCCGGACTAGCGGGGCGGGGGAGCAGTACGTC. Protein: CASSRSRTSGAGEQYV. The gene calls are TRBV18 and TRBJ2-7; 12 positions match TRBD2. With 6 bases clipped from V and 7 bases from J, the junction kept 13 bases outside the gene matches. This CDR3 contains 16 residues. Germline V lookup: CDR1 KGHSH, CDR2 LQKENI.

The V and J genes are TRBV19 and TRBJ1-5; 9 bases are a match to TRBD1. CDR1 LNHDA and CDR2 SQIVND come from the germline V gene (reference sequence). V lost 6 bases to trimming and J lost 1 base; unmatched junction nucleotides: 7. The CDR3 is 16 residues long. CDR3 protein: CASSVTGGASNQPQHF. The CDR3, as DNA: TGTGCCAGTAGCGTCACAGGGGGCGCCAGCAATCAGCCCCAGCATTTT.

This rearrangement joins TRBV6-1 to TRBJ2-2; 14 bases map to TRBD2. The CDR3 contains 14 residues. Per the germline V gene, CDR1 is MNHNS and CDR2 is SASEGT. The junction had 0 bases not matched to a gene; V was cut back by 6 bases and J by 6 bases. The CDR3 DNA reads as TGTGCCAGCAGGACTAGCGGGGGGGCCGGGGAGCTGTTTTTT. This translates into CASRTSGGAGELFF.

V and J are TRBV11-2 and TRBJ1-1; weak D call: TRBD1 (6 bases). Germline CDR1 reads SGHAT; CDR2 reads FQNNGV. V lost 2 bases, J lost 10 bases, and 11 bases lay in between. CDR3 length: 12 amino acids. The CDR3: CASSLNTGRAFF. DNA of the CDR3: TGTGCCAGCAGCTTAAATACAGGGAGAGCTTTCTTT.

J is TRBJ2-1 and V is TRBV2, with 9 nucleotides matching TRBD1. V lost 6 bases and J lost 8; bases outside the gene matches: 17. Per the germline V gene, CDR1 is SNHLY and CDR2 is FYNNEI. This CDR3 is built from 17 residues. CDR3 bases: TGTGCCAGCAGATACACTCTTGCTGGGACAGGGTGGGATGAGCAGTTCTTC. Translated, it gives CASRYTLAGTGWDEQFF.

In nucleotides, the CDR3 is TGTGCCAGTAGTATAGAAAAGACAGGGGACCATGAAAAACTGTTTTTT. Translating it yields CASSIEKTGDHEKLFF. This rearrangement joins TRBV19 to TRBJ1-4; 8 bases line up with TRBD1. Looked up from germline, CDR1 is LNHDA and CDR2 is SQIVND (reference sequence). This CDR3 contains 16 residues. V lost 0 bases and J lost 6; bases outside the gene matches: 6.

This clone was seen more than once but under ten times. The V gene is TRBV9, the J gene TRBJ2-1; TRBD1 agrees at 9 bases. The V gene end was trimmed by 2 bases and the J gene end by 5 bases; junction bases not matched to a gene: 11. CDR1 and CDR2 from the germline V gene are SGDLS and YYNGEE. The CDR3 totals 17 residues. The CDR3 DNA is TGTGCCAGCAGCGTTTCTATAGGGGACAGGGCACACAATGAGCAGTTCTTC. Translation: CASSVSIGDRAHNEQFF.

This clone was recorded a few times. V is TRBV6-1 and J is TRBJ2-3; D unclear. V lost 1 base and J lost 4, with 15 bases in between. CDR3 length: 16 residues. Germline CDR1 and CDR2: MNHNS and SASEGT. CDR3 region: CASSEGWLYEADTQYF. The CDR3 DNA is TGTGCCAGCAGTGAAGGATGGCTCTACGAGGCAGATACGCAGTATTTT.

The rearrangement uses TRBV23-1 and TRBJ1-5, with 7 bases that match TRBD1. TRBV23-1 is treated as an ORF (open reading frame) with a function not yet certain. CDR3 size: 16 residues. Unmatched junction bases numbered 8, after V lost 0 bases and J lost 6 bases. CDR3 DNA: TGCGCCAGCAGTCAATCGTGGGGGGACAGCGTTCAGCCCCAGCATTTT. It is translated as CASSQSWGDSVQPQHF.

This chain joins TRBV7-2 and TRBJ2-2, with TRBD1 matching over 7 bases. CDR3 length: 13 residues. Germline V gives CDR1 SGHTA, CDR2 FQGNSA. The junction had 1 base not matched to a gene; V was cut back by 2 bases and J by 7 bases. The CDR3 here is CASSLTGVGELFF. The CDR3 region has the DNA TGTGCCAGCAGCTTAACAGGGGTCGGGGAGCTGTTTTTT. The variable domain in full, completed from reference TRBV7-2 and TRBJ2-2, reads GAGVSQSPSNKVTEKGKDVELRCDPISGHTALYWYRQSLGQGLEFLIYFQGNSAPDKSGLPSDRFSAERTGGSVSTLTIQRTQQEDSAVYLCASSLTGVGELFFGEGSRLTVL.

The genes are TRBV10-2 and TRBJ2-1, with 9 bases fitting TRBD1. This CDR3 is built from 20 residues. Germline V CDR1 and CDR2: WSHSY, SAAADI. V lost 6 bases, J lost 0 bases, and 18 bases stayed unmatched. The CDR3 protein is CASSRPGQGGETSSYNEQFF. For the CDR3, the DNA is TGCGCCAGCAGCAGACCGGGACAGGGTGGGGAGACTAGCTCCTACAATGAGCAGTTCTTC.

This chain joins TRBV11-2 and TRBJ1-3; 7 bases are a match to TRBD1. Germline CDR1 and CDR2: SGHAT and FQNNGV. The junction had 11 bases not matched to a gene; V was cut back by 6 bases and J by 0 bases. The CDR3 covers 17 residues. The CDR3 here is CASRPNGTDDSGNTIYF. DNA of the CDR3: TGTGCCAGCAGACCCAACGGGACAGATGACTCTGGAAACACCATATATTTT.

The rearrangement joins TRBV28 to TRBJ1-5, with D unclear. Germline values: CDR1 MDHEN, CDR2 SYDVKM. Trimming pared 5 bases from V and 7 bases from J, leaving 15 bases between. The CDR3 totals 14 residues. In DNA, the CDR3 is TGTGCCAGCAGTCTATCCAACGTGGGCCAGCCCCAGCATTTT. The encoded protein is CASSLSNVGQPQHF.

The V call is TRBV6-6, the J call TRBJ2-7; 7 bases map to TRBD1. The CDR3 extends over 13 amino acids. J was trimmed by 4 bases and V by 6 bases; bases with no gene match: 6. Germline V gene data show CDR1 as MNHNY and CDR2 as SVGAGI (reference sequence). This chain's CDR3 is CASSRTGVYEQYF. Written as DNA, the CDR3 is TGTGCCAGCAGCCGGACAGGCGTTTACGAGCAGTACTTC.

This rearrangement joins TRBV11-2 to TRBJ2-2; 8 bases align to TRBD1. Germline V gene data show CDR1 as SGHAT and CDR2 as FQNNGV. Trimming removed 2 bases from V and 1 base from J; junction bases left unmatched: 3. The CDR3 consists of 16 residues. CDR3 residues: CASSLIRGQNTGELFF. CDR3 coding DNA: TGTGCCAGCAGCTTAATCAGGGGGCAGAACACCGGGGAGCTGTTTTTT.

J is TRBJ1-5 and V is TRBV19, with D possibly being TRBD1 (5 bases). V lost 7 bases and J 0 bases, leaving 10 bases between the germline ends. CDR3 length: 14 residues. Germline V gene data show CDR1 as LNHDA and CDR2 as SQIVND (reference sequence). For the CDR3, the DNA is TGTGCCAGTACCCGGGGGTATAGCAATCAGCCCCAGCATTTT. It codes for CASTRGYSNQPQHF.

The chain links TRBV2 to TRBJ2-2; D is perhaps TRBD1 (5 bases). Germline CDR1 and CDR2: SNHLY and FYNNEI. Between the trimmed V and J ends, which lost 6 bases and 6 bases, there was a span of 17 bases. The length of the CDR3 is 15 residues. The CDR3 DNA sequence: TGTGCCAGCAGCCCCGATAGGGGCCGATCCGGGGAGCTGTTTTTT. Translating it yields CASSPDRGRSGELFF.

The chain recombines TRBV4-1 with TRBJ1-4; a weak D match, TRBD1 (5 bases). V was pared by 1 base and J by 6 bases, with 12 bases between. Germline V lookup: CDR1 MGHRA, CDR2 YSYEKL. The CDR3 loop spans 15 amino acids. The CDR3 region is CASSQGLGVYEKLFF. DNA for the CDR3: TGCGCCAGCAGCCAAGGCCTAGGGGTCTATGAAAAACTGTTTTTT.